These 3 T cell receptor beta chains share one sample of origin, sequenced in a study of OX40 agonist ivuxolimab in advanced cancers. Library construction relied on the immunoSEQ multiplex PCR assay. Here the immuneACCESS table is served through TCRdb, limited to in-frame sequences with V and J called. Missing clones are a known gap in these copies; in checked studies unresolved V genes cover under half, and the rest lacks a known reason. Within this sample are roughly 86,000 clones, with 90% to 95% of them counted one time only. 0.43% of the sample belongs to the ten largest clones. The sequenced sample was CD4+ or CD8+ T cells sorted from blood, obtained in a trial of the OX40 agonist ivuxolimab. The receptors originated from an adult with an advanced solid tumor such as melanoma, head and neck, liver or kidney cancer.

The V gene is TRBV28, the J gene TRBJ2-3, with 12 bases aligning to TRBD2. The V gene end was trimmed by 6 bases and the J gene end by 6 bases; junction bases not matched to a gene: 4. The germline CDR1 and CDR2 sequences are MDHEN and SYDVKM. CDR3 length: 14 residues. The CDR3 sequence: CASSLAGGRDTQYF. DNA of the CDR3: TGTGCCAGCAGCCTAGCGGGAGGGAGGGATACGCAGTATTTT.

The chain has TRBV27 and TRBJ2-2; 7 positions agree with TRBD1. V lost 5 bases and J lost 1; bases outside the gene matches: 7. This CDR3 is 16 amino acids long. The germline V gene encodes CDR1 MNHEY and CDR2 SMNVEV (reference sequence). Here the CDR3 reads CASSLDRARNTGELFF. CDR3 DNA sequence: TGTGCCAGCAGTCTTGACAGGGCCCGGAACACCGGGGAGCTGTTTTTT.

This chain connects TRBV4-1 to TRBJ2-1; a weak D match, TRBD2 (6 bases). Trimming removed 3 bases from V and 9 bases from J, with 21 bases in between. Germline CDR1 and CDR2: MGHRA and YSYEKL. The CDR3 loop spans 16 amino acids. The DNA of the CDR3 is TGCGCCAGCAGCCACGGGCGGTACCCCGGGGGTGGTGAGCAGTTCTTC. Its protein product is CASSHGRYPGGGEQFF.